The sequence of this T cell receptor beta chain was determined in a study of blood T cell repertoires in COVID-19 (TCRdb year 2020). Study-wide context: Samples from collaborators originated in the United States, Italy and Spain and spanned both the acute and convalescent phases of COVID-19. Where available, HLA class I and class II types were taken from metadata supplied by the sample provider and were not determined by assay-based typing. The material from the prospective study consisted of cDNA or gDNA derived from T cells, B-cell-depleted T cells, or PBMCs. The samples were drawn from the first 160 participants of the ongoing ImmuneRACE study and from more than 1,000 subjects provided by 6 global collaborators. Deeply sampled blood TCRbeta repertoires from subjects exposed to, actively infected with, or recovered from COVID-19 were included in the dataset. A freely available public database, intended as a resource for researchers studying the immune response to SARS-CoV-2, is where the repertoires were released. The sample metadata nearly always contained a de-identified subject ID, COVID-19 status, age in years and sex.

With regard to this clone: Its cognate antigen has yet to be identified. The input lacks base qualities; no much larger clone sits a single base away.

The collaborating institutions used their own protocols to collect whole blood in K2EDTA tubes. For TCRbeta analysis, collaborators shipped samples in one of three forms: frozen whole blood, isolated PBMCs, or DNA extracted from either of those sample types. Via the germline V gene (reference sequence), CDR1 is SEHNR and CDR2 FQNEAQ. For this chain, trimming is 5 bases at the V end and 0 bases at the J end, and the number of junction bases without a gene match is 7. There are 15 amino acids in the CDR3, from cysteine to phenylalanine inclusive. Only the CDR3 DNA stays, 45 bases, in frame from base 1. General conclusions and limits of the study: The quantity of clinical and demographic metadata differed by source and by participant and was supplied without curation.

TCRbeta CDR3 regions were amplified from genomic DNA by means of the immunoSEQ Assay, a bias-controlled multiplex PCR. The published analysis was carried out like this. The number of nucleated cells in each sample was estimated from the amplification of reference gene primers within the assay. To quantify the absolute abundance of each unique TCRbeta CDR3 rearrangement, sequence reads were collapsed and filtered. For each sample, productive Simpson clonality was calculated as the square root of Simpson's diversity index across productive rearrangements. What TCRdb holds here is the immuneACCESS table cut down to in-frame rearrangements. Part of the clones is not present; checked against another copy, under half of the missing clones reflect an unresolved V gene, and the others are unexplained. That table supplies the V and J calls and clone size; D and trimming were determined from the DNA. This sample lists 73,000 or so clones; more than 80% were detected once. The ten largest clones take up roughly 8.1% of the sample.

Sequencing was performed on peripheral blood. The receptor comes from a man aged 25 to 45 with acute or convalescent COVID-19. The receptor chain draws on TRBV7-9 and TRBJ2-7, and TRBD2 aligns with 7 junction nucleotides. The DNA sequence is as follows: TGTGCCAGCAGCCAAATGGAGCGGGACTCCTACGAGCAGTACTTC. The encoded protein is CASSQMERDSYEQYF.